This entry lists 10 T cell receptor beta chains sequenced from one sample in a study of PD-1 blockade in mismatch repair-deficient tumors. TCRdb's table, derived via immunoSEQ multiplex PCR, lists solely in-frame clones and lacks some. The sample yields approximately 100,000 clones, 82% seen once. Sequencing was performed on peripheral blood, taken 36 weeks after starting pembrolizumab. Source of these receptors: an adult with mismatch repair-deficient cancer.

V and J are TRBV10-3 and TRBJ2-7; 7 positions match TRBD1. After removal of 8 bases from V and 0 bases from J, the junction contained 7 bases not matched to a gene. The CDR3 loop spans 14 amino acids. Germline CDR1 reads ENHRY; CDR2 reads SYGVKD. In DNA, the CDR3 is TGTGCCATCCGCCCCGGGGACAGCTCCTACGAGCAGTACTTC. Translation: CAIRPGDSSYEQYF.

The genes are TRBV4-1 and TRBJ2-3; 8 bases map to TRBD2. Germline values: CDR1 MGHRA, CDR2 YSYEKL. This CDR3 has 17 residues. The ends lost 1 base at V and 0 bases at J; junction bases unmatched: 6. The CDR3 DNA reads TGCGCCAGCAGCCAAGGGAGCGGGAGAGCTAGCACAGATACGCAGTATTTT. This translates into CASSQGSGRASTDTQYF.

V gene TRBV6-5 combines with J gene TRBJ2-5, with TRBD2 matching over 11 bases. The CDR3 has 14 residues. After removal of 7 bases from V and 5 bases from J, the junction contained 6 bases not matched to a gene. CDR1 is MNHEY and CDR2 is SVGAGI in the germline V gene. Here the CDR3 DNA reads TGTGCCAGCAAAGTAGCGGGAGGGCCCGAGACCCAGTACTTC. Protein sequence: CASKVAGGPETQYF.

CDR3: CASSLVGYTDTQYF. In DNA form, the CDR3 reads TGTGCCAGCAGCTTGGTTGGATACACAGATACGCAGTATTTT. V usage is TRBV5-5 and J usage is TRBJ2-3; D unclear. The ends were cut back, 0 bases at V and 2 bases at J, with 7 bases in the middle. Germline V gene sequence: CDR1 SGHKS, CDR2 YYEKEE (reference sequence). This CDR3 comprises 14 residues.

The gene calls are TRBV5-1 and TRBJ2-3; TRBD1 matches at 12 bases. V lost 3 bases and J lost 0; bases outside the gene matches: 2. This CDR3 is 16 amino acids long. Germline V CDR1 and CDR2: SGHRS, YFSETQ. CDR3 in DNA: TGCGCCAGCAGCTCGGGACAGGGGGCGAGCACAGATACGCAGTATTTT. Encoded protein: CASSSGQGASTDTQYF.

The chain combines TRBV7-2 with TRBJ2-7; TRBD1 matches at 11 bases. Germline V gives CDR1 SGHTA, CDR2 FQGNSA. J gave up 6 bases and V 2 bases, and 6 bases lay outside the gene matches. This CDR3 region has 15 residues. Written as DNA, the CDR3 is TGTGCCAGCAGCTTAAAAGGACAGGGGGCATCCGAGCAGTACTTC. Translated: CASSLKGQGASEQYF.

This chain uses TRBV6-6 with TRBJ2-7; 9 nucleotides match TRBD1. Per the germline V gene, CDR1 is MNHNY and CDR2 is SVGAGI (reference sequence). J gave up 3 bases and V 8 bases, and 11 bases lay outside the gene matches. CDR3 length: 15 residues. The CDR3 DNA follows: TGTGCCAGCGTACCGACCGGGACAGGGCGCTACGAGCAGTACTTC. Translated, it gives CASVPTGTGRYEQYF.

The genes are TRBV6-5 and TRBJ2-1; 7 nucleotides agree with TRBD2. The CDR3 has 13 amino acids. The ends lost 8 bases at V and 7 bases at J; junction bases unmatched: 8. Germline loops: CDR1 MNHEY, CDR2 SVGAGI. Here the CDR3 DNA reads TGTGCCAGCGGGCGGGAGCCCGTGAATGAGCAGTTCTTC. This codes for CASGREPVNEQFF.

The chain carries TRBV5-4 and TRBJ2-1, with TRBD2 identical over 8 bases. This CDR3 has 16 residues. V lost 0 bases and J lost 4; bases outside the gene matches: 6. Germline V gene sequence: CDR1 SGHNT, CDR2 YYREEE (reference sequence). The CDR3, as DNA: TGTGCCAGCAGCTTGGCCTTAGCGGGGTCATACAATGAGCAGTTCTTC. Protein sequence: CASSLALAGSYNEQFF.

The rearrangement uses TRBV27 and TRBJ2-3, with D maybe TRBD2 (6 bases). CDR3 length: 16 residues. The V end was cut by 6 bases, the J end by 2 bases, with 18 bases between. Germline V gives CDR1 MNHEY, CDR2 SMNVEV (reference sequence). The CDR3 sequence is CASSIVWGDLTDTQYF. CDR3 sequence (DNA): TGTGCCAGCAGCATTGTTTGGGGGGATCTCACAGATACGCAGTATTTT.